The clone carrying this T cell receptor beta chain was observed many times. The data originate from a study of early T cells in non-severe SARS-CoV-2 infection. Researchers tagged individual cDNA molecules with unique molecular identifiers. In TCRdb, the 5' RACE reads were re-called with MiXCR into one record per CDR3 protein. The sample contains 98,000 or so distinct CDR3 sequences, 9.5% to 13% of which appear only once. The material sequenced was whole blood. This clonotype was sampled from an adult who was a healthcare worker with PCR-confirmed SARS-CoV-2 infection or an uninfected control (not recorded which).

CDR3 sequence (DNA): TGCGCCAGCAGCCCGGGACTAGCGGGAGGTTCAAAGTTCTTC. Residues: CASSPGLAGGSKFF. The rearrangement joins TRBV5-1 to TRBJ2-1; 15 positions match TRBD2. The junction had 7 bases not matched to a gene; V was cut back by 4 bases and J by 14 bases. CDR1 and CDR2 (germline): SGHRS, YFSETQ. The CDR3 is 14 residues long.